This entry concerns a single TCR beta chain. The CDR3 is made up of 14 amino acids. The V gene end was trimmed by 3 bases and the J gene end by 5 bases; junction bases not matched to a gene: 8. CDR1 is SQVTM, CDR2 ANQGSEA, per germline. TCRdb keeps only in-frame clones here, not all; method: immunoSEQ multiplex PCR. The table records about 210,000 clones, roughly 90% of them present only once. Among Cohort 3 donors, those recovered had two negative PCRs, clearance, or symptom resolution. These data belong to a study of blood T cell repertoires in COVID-19. The TCR sequence derives from a woman under 30 who had recovered from COVID-19. This chain joins TRBV29-1 and TRBJ2-5; 8 bases agree with TRBD1. Material for sequencing was PBMCs or T cells enriched from blood (not recorded which). The CDR3 bases are TGCAGCGTTGAGGGTCAGGGGGCTCTCGAGACCCAGTACTTC. Protein: CSVEGQGALETQYF.